Presented here are 27 T cell receptor beta chains from one specimen sequenced in a study of blood T cells in healthy people across ages. It was with a sample-barcoded 5' primer and a J-beta primer mix that a second PCR of about 6 to 12 cycles was run. MiXCR, run by TCRdb on the 5' RACE reads, gives a single entry per CDR3 protein. Among roughly 1,000,000 distinct CDR3 sequences listed, around 27% were seen once. This same sample was also taken into another study, of T cells of mothers and their children.

Sequenced material: blood. The receptor source for this set is a girl between 2 and 10 years old in good health.

The V gene is TRBV12-3 or TRBV12-4, the J gene TRBJ2-5, with a tentative D call TRBD2 (6 bases). Gene TRBJ2-1 matches the end of the DNA better, so the J call may be wrong. This CDR3 region has 17 residues. This chain's CDR3 is CASSFRVDWPIGGEQFF. DNA of the CDR3: TGTGCCAGCAGTTTTAGGGTTGATTGGCCTATCGGGGGTGAGCAGTTCTTC.

The chain joins TRBV29-1 to TRBJ2-3; D might be TRBD1 or TRBD2, each matching 5 bases. The length of the CDR3 is 14 residues. V lost 6 bases to trimming and J lost 5 bases, with 18 bases between them. CDR1 is SQVTM, CDR2 ANQGSEA, per germline. DNA of the CDR3: TGCAGCGTAGCCGGGATCCAGACAGTAGATACGCAGTATTTT. Its translation: CSVAGIQTVDTQYF.

This clonotype has more than one count but fewer than ten. V usage is TRBV12-3 or TRBV12-4 and J usage is TRBJ2-7; D perhaps matches TRBD2 (7 bases). This CDR3 spans 14 amino acids. Trimming took 4 bases from V and 0 from J, leaving 10 bases between them. In DNA, the CDR3 is TGTGCCAGCAGTTCTAGGGGGGGCTCCTACGAGCAGTACTTC. Protein product: CASSSRGGSYEQYF.

This clonotype was found a few times. The chain recombines TRBV6-5 with TRBJ1-5; D ambiguous. The germline V and J ends were trimmed by 6 bases and 9 bases, with 15 bases remaining between them. CDR1 is MNHEY, CDR2 SVGAGI, per germline. CDR3 length: 13 residues. Here the CDR3 DNA reads TGTGCCAGCAGCCCCGGGGAGAAATGGCCCCAGCATTTT. Translation gives CASSPGEKWPQHF.

This clonotype was observed a handful of times. The CDR3 region is CASSQGTGYTEAFF. The CDR3, as DNA: TGTGCCAGCAGTCAAGGGACAGGGTACACTGAAGCTTTCTTT. The chain carries TRBV6-6 and TRBJ1-1, with 9 bases matching TRBD1. CDR1 and CDR2 (germline): MNHNY, SVGAGI (reference sequence). The CDR3 totals 14 residues. After removal of 5 bases from V and 3 bases from J, the junction contained 4 bases not matched to a gene.

This clonotype was counted only a few times. The CDR3 DNA follows: TGTGCCAGCAGTTACTCCTCGGGGCCCCAGCATTTT. The encoded protein is CASSYSSGPQHF. The chain links TRBV6-2 or TRBV6-3 to TRBJ1-5; D is uncertain. CDR1 and CDR2 from the germline V gene are MNHEY and SVGEGT. The CDR3 runs to 12 residues. V was cut by 0 bases and J by 9 bases, with 6 bases left in between.

A few counts support this clonotype. At one end the junction does not follow the germline gene, possibly because of a read error. The gene calls are TRBV20-1 and TRBJ2-5; no clear D. The J call may be incorrect, as the DNA end agrees better with TRBJ2-1. The CDR3 runs to 15 residues. Per the germline V gene, CDR1 is DFQATT and CDR2 is SNEGSKA (reference sequence). The DNA for the CDR3 is TGCAGTGCTAGAGCTAGGACGGAATCCTACAATGTGCAGTTCTTC. It codes for CSARARTESYNVQFF.

This sequence joins TRBV7-8 and TRBJ2-1, with 7 bases matching TRBD2. The better agreement between TRBJ2-7 and the DNA end casts doubt on the J call. CDR1 and CDR2 from the germline V gene are SGHVS and FQNEAQ. CDR3 size: 14 residues. The CDR3 DNA reads TGTGCCAGCAGCAGGCTAAGCGGGACCTACGAGCAGTACTTC. The encoded protein is CASSRLSGTYEQYF.

This clonotype has only a few counts. The chain carries TRBV12-3 or TRBV12-4 and TRBJ2-5, with D unclear. The V end lost 6 bases, the J end lost 2 bases, and 13 bases lay between the germline ends. The CDR3 contains 14 residues. The CDR3 coding sequence is TGTGCCAGCAGACCCACTTGGGGACAAGAGACCCAGTACTTC. It yields the protein CASRPTWGQETQYF.

DNA for the CDR3: TGTGCCAGCAGCTTAAGAAGCCCGGTGAACACTGAAGCTTTCTTT. This translates into CASSLRSPVNTEAFF. The gene calls are TRBV7-3 and TRBJ1-1; D is unclear. Trimming removed 1 base at V and 0 bases at J, with 9 bases between. Germline values: CDR1 SGHTA, CDR2 FQGTGA. The length of the CDR3 is 15 residues.

The chain couples TRBV6-5 to TRBJ2-1; D might be TRBD1 (6 bases). Germline V gene lookup returns CDR1 MNHEY and CDR2 SVGAGI. The V end was cut by 2 bases, the J end by 8 bases, with 22 bases between. The CDR3 covers 17 residues. The CDR3 spells CASSYRSPGQGGYEQFF. CDR3 sequence (DNA): TGTGCCAGCAGTTACCGTTCACCGGGACAAGGAGGCTATGAGCAGTTCTTC.

In its sample, this clonotype was seen a few times. The chain couples TRBV12-5 to TRBJ2-1, with D unresolved. Germline CDR1 reads LGHNT; CDR2 reads FRNRAP. V lost 3 bases and J 4 bases, leaving 10 bases between the germline ends. This CDR3 contains 14 residues. CDR3 DNA: TGTGCTAGTGGTTTTGGTTCGTCATACAATGAGCAGTTCTTC. Protein product: CASGFGSSYNEQFF.

The chain combines TRBV5-1 with TRBJ2-5, with D perhaps TRBD1 (6 bases). Germline loops: CDR1 SGHRS, CDR2 YFSETQ. Trimming shortened V by 4 bases and J by 1 base, and 14 bases separated the two germline ends. The CDR3 length is 15 residues. The CDR3 loop reads CASSARGTSQETQYF. Written as DNA, the CDR3 is TGCGCCAGCAGCGCAAGAGGGACATCCCAAGAGACCCAGTACTTC.

This clonotype was found many times. The chain is built from TRBV10-3 and TRBJ1-1; D ambiguous. This CDR3 region has 11 residues. Germline CDR1 ENHRY, CDR2 SYGVKD. V shed 11 bases and J shed 0 bases, with 7 bases lying between them. The CDR3 region is CASQMNTEAFF. CDR3 nucleotides: TGTGCCTCCCAGATGAACACTGAAGCTTTCTTT.

V usage is TRBV29-1 and J usage is TRBJ1-2, with a tentative D call TRBD1 (5 bases). There are 13 residues in the CDR3. CDR1 SQVTM and CDR2 ANQGSEA come from the germline V gene. V was clipped by 6 bases and J by 2 bases, with 13 bases between them. CDR3 coding DNA: TGCAGCGTCCGGGGGGGGAAAAACTATGGCTACACCTTC. Encoded protein: CSVRGGKNYGYTF.

The chain is built from TRBV19 and TRBJ2-1; TRBD2 is a possible D gene (5 bases). Per the germline V gene, CDR1 is LNHDA and CDR2 is SQIVND (reference sequence). The CDR3 is 15 residues long. V was trimmed by 6 bases and J by 9 bases, leaving 21 bases between them. The CDR3 DNA reads as TGTGCCAGTAGGGCTAGCAGATATGGGGAAGGTGAGCAGTTCTTC. Translation gives CASRASRYGEGEQFF.

V and J are TRBV7-2 and TRBJ2-7; D is undetermined. CDR1 is SGHTA, CDR2 FQGNSA, per germline. Trimming stripped 2 bases from V and 6 bases from J, with 8 bases between. The length of the CDR3 is 12 residues. The CDR3 DNA sequence: TGTGCCAGCAGCTTACAAGGATGCGAGCAGTACTTC. Protein: CASSLQGCEQYF. The variable domain in full, with the rest retrieved from reference TRBV7-2 and TRBJ2-7, is GAGVSQSPSNKVTEKGKDVELRCDPISGHTALYWYRQSLGQGLEFLIYFQGNSAPDKSGLPSDRFSAERTGGSVSTLTIQRTQQEDSAVYLCASSLQGCEQYFGPGTRLTVT.

V and J are TRBV7-2 and TRBJ2-7; 9 positions match TRBD2. This CDR3 region has 15 residues. Trimming at V came to 6 bases and at J to 3 bases, leaving 9 bases not matched to a gene. Germline values: CDR1 SGHTA, CDR2 FQGNSA. In nucleotides, the CDR3 is TGTGCCAGCAGTTCTAATCTAGCGGGGAACTACGAGCAGTACTTC. Protein sequence: CASSSNLAGNYEQYF.

This clonotype has just a few counts. The CDR3 protein is CASSFGDRSPLGAFF. The CDR3 DNA is TGTGCCAGCAGCTTCGGAGACAGGTCGCCCCTCGGAGCTTTCTTT. This chain connects TRBV7-2 to TRBJ1-1; D may be TRBD1 (6 bases). The CDR3 extends over 15 amino acids. Germline CDR1 is SGHTA and CDR2 is FQGNSA. The V and J ends lost 3 bases and 10 bases respectively, with 21 bases between them.

J is TRBJ2-7 and V is TRBV20-1; D is perhaps TRBD1 or TRBD2 (5 bases each). V shed 4 bases and J shed 3 bases, with 16 bases lying between them. The CDR3 has 14 amino acids. Germline lookup yields CDR1 DFQATT and CDR2 SNEGSKA (reference sequence). As DNA, the CDR3 is TGCAGTGCTATACGGGACCTCACAGACTACGAGCAGTACTTC. The encoded protein is CSAIRDLTDYEQYF.

This clonotype was recorded only once. This chain links TRBV29-1 with TRBJ1-5; no firm D call. V lost 4 bases and J lost 3, with 7 bases in between. The CDR3 loop spans 12 amino acids. In germline, CDR1 is SQVTM, CDR2 ANQGSEA. The CDR3 spells CSVADPNQPQHF. DNA of the CDR3: TGCAGCGTTGCCGACCCCAATCAGCCCCAGCATTTT.

This clonotype has more than one count but fewer than ten. The chain couples TRBV20-1 to TRBJ2-1; 7 positions match TRBD1. The CDR3 runs to 16 residues. V trimming: 8 bases; J trimming: 8 bases; junction bases outside the gene matches: 21. Germline CDR1 DFQATT, CDR2 SNEGSKA (reference sequence). The CDR3 spells CSPGGSGARFIDEQFF. The CDR3, as DNA: TGCAGTCCAGGGGGAAGTGGGGCTAGATTTATCGATGAGCAGTTCTTC.

The chain has TRBV24-1 and TRBJ2-7; D is unclear. Germline loops: CDR1 KGHDR, CDR2 SFDVKD. V was shortened by 5 bases and J by 0 bases, with 7 bases between the two germline ends. CDR3 length equals 13 residues. The CDR3 sequence is CATSAVSSYEQYF. The CDR3, as DNA: TGTGCCACCAGTGCAGTTTCCTCCTACGAGCAGTACTTC.

The rearrangement links TRBV4-2 to TRBJ2-1; 10 bases are shared with TRBD2. V was clipped by 4 bases and J by 8 bases; unmatched bases: 11. The CDR3 is 16 amino acids. CDR1 is LGHNA, CDR2 YNFKEQ, per germline. As DNA, the CDR3 is TGTGCCAGCAGCCTCAGCGGGAGGGCCTTTTTCGATGAGCAGTTCTTC. This encodes CASSLSGRAFFDEQFF.

The table lists this clonotype with a few counts. The V gene is TRBV13, the J gene TRBJ1-2, with 7 bases fitting TRBD1. In germline, CDR1 is PRHDT, CDR2 FYEKMQ (reference sequence). V lost 6 bases and J lost 4; bases outside the gene matches: 8. CDR3 length: 14 amino acids. The CDR3 loop is CASSPPGQIYGYTF. The CDR3 DNA sequence: TGTGCCAGCAGTCCTCCGGGACAGATCTATGGCTACACCTTC.

The rearrangement links TRBV10-1 to TRBJ2-2, with TRBD2 identical over 14 bases. The ends lost 0 bases at V and 0 bases at J; junction bases unmatched: 0. Per germline, CDR1 WNHNN and CDR2 SYGVQD (reference sequence). The CDR3 is made up of 18 amino acids. CDR3 protein: CASSESTSGRANTGELFF. CDR3 coding DNA: TGCGCCAGCAGTGAGTCGACTAGCGGGAGGGCGAACACCGGGGAGCTGTTTTTT.

The sample holds a few counts of this clonotype. The chain is built from TRBV5-6 and TRBJ2-7, with 9 bases fitting TRBD1. The CDR3 has 15 residues. With V trimmed by 3 bases and J by 6 bases, 10 bases remained unmatched. Per germline, CDR1 SGHDT and CDR2 YYEEEE. The CDR3 spells CASSSIGTGIREQYF. The CDR3 region has the DNA TGTGCCAGCAGCTCGATAGGGACAGGGATCCGCGAGCAGTACTTC.